This is a list of T cell receptor beta chains from one sample in a study of blood T cell repertoires in COVID-19. Sequencing used immunoSEQ multiplex PCR; TCRdb keeps in-frame clones, though not all of them. The data contain a few hundred thousand clones, about 85% of them seen just once; the ten biggest clones take up about 3%. Source material: PBMCs or T cells enriched from blood (not recorded which). The receptors derive from a woman aged 45 to 65 who had recovered from COVID-19. The CDR3 runs from the conserved cysteine through the conserved F or W. The D gene is left open where the match is weak. Some rows mark clone size as missing; the rest say once, few, many or name a class of expanded clone.

clone_size: -; j_call: TRBJ2-1; d_call: TRBD2; v_call: TRBV7-2; cdr3_nt: TGTGCCAGCAGCTCTATATCTAGCGGAAAGAATGAGCAGTTCTTC; cdr3_aa: CASSSISSGKNEQFF
clone_size: -; j_call: TRBJ1-4; d_call: TRBD1; v_call: TRBV10-1; cdr3_nt: TGCGCCAACCTTAAGGGACAGGGAGTAGAAAAACTGTTTTTT; cdr3_aa: CANLKGQGVEKLFF
clone_size: once; j_call: TRBJ2-7; d_call: -; v_call: TRBV3-1/TRBV3-2; cdr3_nt: TGTGCCAGCAGTACAGGGTTCGAGCAGTACTTC; cdr3_aa: CASSTGFEQYF
clone_size: -; j_call: TRBJ1-5; d_call: -; v_call: TRBV7-2; cdr3_nt: TGTGCCAGCAGCTTAGCGGGGGGGGCAGGATATCAGCCCCAGCATTTT; cdr3_aa: CASSLAGGAGYQPQHF
clone_size: -; j_call: TRBJ2-6; d_call: -; v_call: TRBV11-2; cdr3_nt: TGTGCCAGCAGCTTAGGGTCACAGCTCTCTGGGGCCAACGTCCTGACTTTC; cdr3_aa: CASSLGSQLSGANVLTF
clone_size: -; j_call: TRBJ2-7; d_call: TRBD2; v_call: TRBV5-6; cdr3_nt: TGTGCCAGCAGCTTTATAAGCGGGAGGGCATTGTACGAGCAGTACTTC; cdr3_aa: CASSFISGRALYEQYF
clone_size: -; j_call: TRBJ1-2; d_call: -; v_call: TRBV19; cdr3_nt: TGTGCCAGTAGGGAGGGAGGATTACGTGGCTACACCTTC; cdr3_aa: CASREGGLRGYTF
clone_size: -; j_call: TRBJ1-1; d_call: TRBD1; v_call: TRBV6-5; cdr3_nt: TGTGCCAGCAGGATCCTAGGACAGGGCGGCACTGAAGCTTTCTTT; cdr3_aa: CASRILGQGGTEAFF
clone_size: once; j_call: TRBJ1-2; d_call: -; v_call: TRBV3-1/TRBV3-2; cdr3_nt: TGTGCCAGCAGCCAAGATGCAGGGCAAAGTCATGGCTACACCTTC; cdr3_aa: CASSQDAGQSHGYTF
clone_size: -; j_call: TRBJ1-6; d_call: TRBD1; v_call: TRBV30; cdr3_nt: TGTGCCTGGAGGTCCAGGTTGTGGGACAGGGGGCTTATTTCACCCCTCCACTTT; cdr3_aa: CAWRSRLWDRGLISPLHF
clone_size: -; j_call: TRBJ2-2; d_call: TRBD2; v_call: TRBV7-3; cdr3_nt: TGTGCCAGCAGCTTATCCCTGCTAGCGGGAGCCCGAGGGGAGCTGTTTTTT; cdr3_aa: CASSLSLLAGARGELFF
clone_size: -; j_call: TRBJ2-1; d_call: TRBD2; v_call: TRBV28; cdr3_nt: TGTGCCAGCAGGGTTAGCGGGAGCTCCTACAATGAGCAGTTCTTC; cdr3_aa: CASRVSGSSYNEQFF
clone_size: -; j_call: TRBJ2-7; d_call: TRBD1; v_call: TRBV11-2; cdr3_nt: TGTGCCAGCACCCAGACAGGGACAGGGAGAAGGGGCGAGCAGTACTTC; cdr3_aa: CASTQTGTGRRGEQYF
clone_size: -; j_call: TRBJ1-3; d_call: -; v_call: TRBV6-6; cdr3_nt: TGTGCCAGCAGTACCTCACAAGGAAACACCATATATTTT; cdr3_aa: CASSTSQGNTIYF
clone_size: -; j_call: TRBJ2-3; d_call: TRBD1; v_call: TRBV5-1; cdr3_nt: TGCGCCAGCAGCTTGACAGGGGGCTTCACAGATACGCAGTATTTT; cdr3_aa: CASSLTGGFTDTQYF
clone_size: -; j_call: TRBJ1-5; d_call: TRBD1; v_call: TRBV24-1; cdr3_nt: TGTGCCACCAGTGATCCCCGGACAGGGGATCAGCCCCAGCATTTT; cdr3_aa: CATSDPRTGDQPQHF
clone_size: -; j_call: TRBJ2-1; d_call: -; v_call: TRBV6-5; cdr3_nt: TGTGCCAGCAGTTTCCGGGACACCCAATACAATGAGCAGTTCTTC; cdr3_aa: CASSFRDTQYNEQFF
clone_size: -; j_call: TRBJ2-7; d_call: TRBD1; v_call: TRBV28; cdr3_nt: TGTGCCAGCAGTGCCCGACAGGGAATGGGCTCCTACGAGCAGTACTTC; cdr3_aa: CASSARQGMGSYEQYF
clone_size: -; j_call: TRBJ1-2; d_call: -; v_call: TRBV24-1; cdr3_nt: TGTGCCACCAGTGCCGTTGGGACATCGGGTACTCACTATGGCTACACCTTC; cdr3_aa: CATSAVGTSGTHYGYTF
clone_size: -; j_call: TRBJ1-1; d_call: -; v_call: TRBV11-2; cdr3_nt: TGTGCCAGCAGTTCAACTCGGAACACTGAAGCTTTCTTT; cdr3_aa: CASSSTRNTEAFF
clone_size: once; j_call: TRBJ1-2; d_call: -; v_call: TRBV3-1/TRBV3-2; cdr3_nt: TGTGCCAGCAGCCACACAGGGAATGGCTACACCTTC; cdr3_aa: CASSHTGNGYTF
clone_size: few; j_call: TRBJ2-7; d_call: TRBD1; v_call: TRBV5-1; cdr3_nt: TGCGCCAGCAGCATCCGGGACAGGGATAAGCAGTACTTC; cdr3_aa: CASSIRDRDKQYF
clone_size: once; j_call: TRBJ2-7; d_call: TRBD1; v_call: TRBV15; cdr3_nt: TGTGCCACCAGCAGAGGTCAGGGGGCTGGGGAGCAGTACTTC; cdr3_aa: CATSRGQGAGEQYF
clone_size: -; j_call: TRBJ1-5; d_call: -; v_call: TRBV6-5; cdr3_nt: TGTGCCAGCAGTTACTCGAGGGAGGGGCCCCAGCATTTT; cdr3_aa: CASSYSREGPQHF
clone_size: -; j_call: TRBJ1-1; d_call: -; v_call: TRBV11-2; cdr3_nt: TGTGCCAGCAGCAGAAGACAGTTAACGAACACTGAAGCTTTCTTT; cdr3_aa: CASSRRQLTNTEAFF
clone_size: -; j_call: TRBJ2-1; d_call: -; v_call: TRBV28; cdr3_nt: TGTGCCAGCAGAGGTAGCGGCGCCTTGTCCTACAATGAGCAGTTCTTC; cdr3_aa: CASRGSGALSYNEQFF
clone_size: few; j_call: TRBJ2-5; d_call: -; v_call: TRBV2; cdr3_nt: TGTGCCAGCAGGGACTGGACCCAAGAGACCCAGTACTTC; cdr3_aa: CASRDWTQETQYF
clone_size: -; j_call: TRBJ1-5; d_call: -; v_call: TRBV3-1/TRBV3-2; cdr3_nt: TGTGCCAGCAGCCAAGAGTACTACAGCAATCAGCCCCAGCATTTT; cdr3_aa: CASSQEYYSNQPQHF
clone_size: many; j_call: TRBJ2-7; d_call: TRBD2; v_call: TRBV4-1; cdr3_nt: TGCGCCAGCAGCCAAGATTTCCTAGCGGGAGGGCCTGGAGAGCAGTACTTC; cdr3_aa: CASSQDFLAGGPGEQYF